Presented here are 17 T cell receptor beta chains from one specimen sequenced in a study of regulatory T cells in long-lasting Graves disease. TCR beta libraries were built with iRepertoire HTBI primers and Arm-PCR of CDR3 regions. TCRdb re-called the multiplex PCR reads through MiXCR, storing one row per CDR3 protein. This sample has about 420,000 distinct CDR3 sequences, with less than 25% found just once. Time point here: persistent/refractory GD, antithyroid drugs over 5 years with positive TRAb. PBMC-extracted RNA yielded the TCR library. Sample: peripheral blood mononuclear cells (PBMCs), taken when the disease was refractory, from a patient treated with antithyroid drugs. All receptors come from a female donor with Graves disease.

V and J are TRBV29-1 and TRBJ1-1; D is unclear. The germline CDR1 and CDR2 sequences are SQVTM and ANQGSEA. The length of the CDR3 is 12 residues. V lost 2 bases to trimming and J lost 1 base, with 5 bases between them. The CDR3 spells CSVERENTEAFF. In nucleotides, the CDR3 is TGCAGCGTTGAAAGGGAGAACACTGAAGCTTTCTTT. Based on the CDR3 plus reference TRBV29-1 and TRBJ1-1, the full variable domain is SAVISQKPSRDICQRGTSLTIQCQVDSQVTMMFWYRQQPGQSLTLIATANQGSEATYESGFVIDKFPISRPNLTFSTLTVSNMSPEDSSIYLCSVERENTEAFFGQGTRLTVV.

The chain joins TRBV7-2 to TRBJ2-3; TRBD1 matches 7 bases. The CDR3 is 15 amino acids. J gave up 7 bases and V 0 bases, and 7 bases lay outside the gene matches. Germline loops: CDR1 SGHTA, CDR2 FQGNSA. The CDR3 region is CASSLAYDRVNTQYF. The CDR3 DNA reads as TGTGCCAGCAGCTTAGCCTACGACAGGGTTAATACGCAGTATTTT.

This clonotype has a count of ten or more. The V and J genes are TRBV28 and TRBJ1-1, with TRBD1 matching 7 bases. CDR3 length: 13 residues. Germline CDR1 reads MDHEN; CDR2 reads SYDVKM. Trimming cost V 6 bases and J 4 bases; bases outside gene matches: 5. The CDR3 DNA sequence: TGTGCCAGCAGCAACACAGGGGTCACTGAAGCTTTCTTT. Translation: CASSNTGVTEAFF.

This sequence joins TRBV20-1 and TRBJ1-5, with D unclear. The CDR3 sequence is 12 residues long. Trimming left V 4 bases short and J 7 bases short, with 11 bases between. The germline gives CDR1 DFQATT, CDR2 SNEGSKA (reference sequence). Written as DNA, the CDR3 is TGCAGTGCTACTATTATCCAACAGCCCCAGCATTTT. This sequence encodes CSATIIQQPQHF.

The gene calls are TRBV5-1 and TRBJ2-3; 11 bases are shared with TRBD2. The ends lost 2 bases at V and 0 bases at J; junction bases unmatched: 8. CDR3 length: 18 residues. Germline V CDR1 and CDR2: SGHRS, YFSETQ. The CDR3 coding sequence is TGCGCCAGCAGCTTAAATTCGGGACTAGCGGCTAGCACAGATACGCAGTATTTT. The encoded protein is CASSLNSGLAASTDTQYF.

This clonotype was detected only a few times. This chain uses TRBV20-1 with TRBJ1-1, with TRBD1 identical over 8 bases. The CDR3 totals 13 residues. CDR1 and CDR2 from the germline V gene are DFQATT and SNEGSKA (reference sequence). V shed 6 bases, J shed 3 bases, and the junction held 6 bases outside the gene matches. CDR3 residues: CSAPQGGDTEAFF. The CDR3 coding sequence is TGCAGTGCGCCACAGGGGGGCGACACTGAAGCTTTCTTT.

This clonotype was seen only once. V and J are TRBV10-2 and TRBJ2-7; the D is unclear. Germline CDR1 and CDR2: WSHSY and SAAADI. The CDR3 consists of 13 residues. The V end was cut by 10 bases, the J end by 5 bases, with 18 bases between. The CDR3 loop is CATNSDEFDEQYF. DNA for the CDR3: TGCGCCACAAACTCGGATGAGTTTGACGAGCAGTACTTC.

This chain links TRBV27 with TRBJ2-7, with TRBD2 matching over 11 bases. Germline CDR1 and CDR2: MNHEY and SMNVEV (reference sequence). The ends lost 2 bases at V and 3 bases at J; junction bases unmatched: 3. This CDR3 spans 15 amino acids. The CDR3 loop reads CASSLTSGSFYEQYF. The CDR3 region has the DNA TGTGCCAGCAGTTTAACTAGCGGGAGTTTCTACGAGCAGTACTTC.

The chain carries TRBV7-9 and TRBJ1-1; the D is unclear. The CDR3 sequence is 12 residues long. CDR1 and CDR2 (germline): SEHNR, FQNEAQ (reference sequence). V was trimmed by 8 bases and J by 0 bases, leaving 7 bases between them. Here the CDR3 DNA reads TGTGCCAGCGGGATCCTGAACACTGAAGCTTTCTTT. This sequence encodes CASGILNTEAFF.

This clonotype showed up many times. The chain has TRBV6-9 and TRBJ1-5; D gene ambiguous. This CDR3 has 16 residues. V gave up 3 bases and J gave up 0 bases, with 12 bases separating them. Germline V lookup: CDR1 MNHGY, CDR2 SVAAGI. CDR3 protein: CASSYFAVYSNQPQHF. In DNA, the CDR3 is TGTGCCAGCAGTTACTTCGCGGTTTATAGCAATCAGCCCCAGCATTTT.

This clonotype showed up many times. The rearrangement uses TRBV7-2 and TRBJ1-1; no reliable D call. V was cut by 4 bases and J by 0 bases, with 12 bases left in between. The CDR3 is 15 residues long. Per the germline V gene, CDR1 is SGHTA and CDR2 is FQGNSA. The CDR3 here is CASSSAMNLNTEAFF. The CDR3 DNA sequence: TGTGCCAGCAGCTCCGCGATGAACCTGAACACTGAAGCTTTCTTT.

V is TRBV7-9 and J is TRBJ2-1, with 10 bases identical to TRBD2. V gave up 5 bases and J gave up 1 base; unmatched junction bases: 2. The V gene's germline CDR1 is SEHNR and CDR2 FQNEAQ (reference sequence). The CDR3 has 15 residues. The CDR3 here is CASSPLAGSYNEQFF. In nucleotides, the CDR3 is TGTGCCAGCAGCCCACTAGCGGGATCCTACAATGAGCAGTTCTTC.

This chain uses TRBV3-1 with TRBJ2-2; 7 nucleotides match TRBD1. V lost 8 bases to trimming and J lost 6 bases; unmatched junction nucleotides: 9. Germline loops: CDR1 LGHDT, CDR2 YNNKEL (reference sequence). The CDR3 extends over 14 amino acids. The CDR3 region has the DNA TGTGCCAGCGGCAGACAGGGTTCTTCCGGGGAGCTGTTTTTT. Its protein product is CASGRQGSSGELFF.

This clonotype was found a few times. The chain recombines TRBV5-5 with TRBJ2-2, with a tentative D call TRBD2 (6 bases). The CDR3 has 14 amino acids. V was cut by 0 bases and J by 7 bases, with 10 bases left in between. Germline CDR1 is SGHKS and CDR2 is YYEKEE (reference sequence). This chain's CDR3 is CASSLAPGSGELFF. CDR3 in DNA: TGTGCCAGCAGCTTGGCGCCCGGGAGCGGGGAGCTGTTTTTT.

This clonotype was picked up many times. This chain connects TRBV20-1 to TRBJ2-1, with 7 bases fitting TRBD1. V lost 0 bases, J lost 12 bases, and 5 bases stayed unmatched. The CDR3 loop spans 12 amino acids. Germline CDR1 is DFQATT and CDR2 is SNEGSKA (reference sequence). In DNA, the CDR3 is TGCAGTGCTAGAGATCCGCGACAGGGGCAGTTCTTC. Translation: CSARDPRQGQFF.

This clonotype was found many times. The chain carries TRBV30 and TRBJ2-5, with TRBD1 as a possible D gene (5 bases). The CDR3 runs to 13 residues. Germline V gene data show CDR1 as GTSNPN and CDR2 as SVGIG (reference sequence). The germline V and J ends were trimmed by 0 bases and 5 bases, with 10 bases remaining between them. CDR3 DNA: TGTGCCTGGAGTGTGGTGGGGCGGGAGACCCAGTACTTC. It yields the protein CAWSVVGRETQYF.

This clonotype was counted ten times or more. The chain has TRBV2 and TRBJ1-2; D uncertain. Trimming pared 6 bases from V and 7 bases from J, leaving 12 bases between. The germline V gene has CDR1 SNHLY and CDR2 FYNNEI. The CDR3 is 12 residues long. This chain's CDR3 is CASSTVAVGYTF. For the CDR3, the DNA is TGTGCCAGCAGCACCGTTGCCGTTGGCTACACCTTC.